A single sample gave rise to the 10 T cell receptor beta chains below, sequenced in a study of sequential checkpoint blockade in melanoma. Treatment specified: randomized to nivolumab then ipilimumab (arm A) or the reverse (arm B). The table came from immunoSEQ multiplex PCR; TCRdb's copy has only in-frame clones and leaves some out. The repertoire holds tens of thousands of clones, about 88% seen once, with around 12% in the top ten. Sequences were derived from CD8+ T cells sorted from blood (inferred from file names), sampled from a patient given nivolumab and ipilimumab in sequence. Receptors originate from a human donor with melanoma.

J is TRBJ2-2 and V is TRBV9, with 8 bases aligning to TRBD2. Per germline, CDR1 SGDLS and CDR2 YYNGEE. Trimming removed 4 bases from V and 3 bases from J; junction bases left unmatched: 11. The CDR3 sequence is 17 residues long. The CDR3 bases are TGTGCCAGCAGCCCACCGGGAGGGTATACGGACACCGGGGAGCTGTTTTTT. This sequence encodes CASSPPGGYTDTGELFF.

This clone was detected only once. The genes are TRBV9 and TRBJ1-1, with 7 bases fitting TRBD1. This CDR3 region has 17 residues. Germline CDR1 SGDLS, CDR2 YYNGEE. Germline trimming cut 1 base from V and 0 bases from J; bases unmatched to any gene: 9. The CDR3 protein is CASSVLPGQQMNTEAFF. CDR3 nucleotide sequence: TGTGCCAGCAGCGTACTCCCGGGACAGCAGATGAACACTGAAGCTTTCTTT. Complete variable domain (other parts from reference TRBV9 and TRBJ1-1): DSGVTQTPKHLITATGQRVTLRCSPRSGDLSVYWYQQSLDQGLQFLIQYYNGEERAKGNILERFSAQQFPDLHSELNLSSLELGDSALYFCASSVLPGQQMNTEAFFGQGTRLTVV.

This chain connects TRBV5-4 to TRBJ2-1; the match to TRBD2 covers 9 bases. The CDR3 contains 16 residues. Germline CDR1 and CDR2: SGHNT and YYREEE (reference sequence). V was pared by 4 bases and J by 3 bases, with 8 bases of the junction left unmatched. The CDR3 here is CASSRIAGVIYNEQFF. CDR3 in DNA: TGTGCCAGCAGCCGTATAGCGGGAGTTATCTACAATGAGCAGTTCTTC.

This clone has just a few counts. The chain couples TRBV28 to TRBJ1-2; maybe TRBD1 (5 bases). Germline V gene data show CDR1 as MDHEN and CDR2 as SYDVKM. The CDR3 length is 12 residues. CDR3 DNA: TGTGGGGCGGGGGACTATAACTATGGCTACACCTTC. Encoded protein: CGAGDYNYGYTF.

The CDR3 DNA is TGTGCCAGTAGTATCACCGGGGATGGTAATTCACCCCTCCACTTT. Encoded protein: CASSITGDGNSPLHF. The rearrangement links TRBV19 to TRBJ1-6, with D unresolved. The V and J ends lost 3 bases and 6 bases respectively, with 12 bases between them. This CDR3 is 15 amino acids long. In germline, CDR1 is LNHDA, CDR2 SQIVND (reference sequence).

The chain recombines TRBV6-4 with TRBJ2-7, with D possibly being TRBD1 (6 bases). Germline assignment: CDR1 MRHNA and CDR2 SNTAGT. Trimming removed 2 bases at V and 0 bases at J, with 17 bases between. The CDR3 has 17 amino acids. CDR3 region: CASSDDEGQMSSYEQYV. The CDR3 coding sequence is TGTGCCAGCAGTGACGATGAAGGACAGATGAGCTCCTACGAGCAGTACGTC.

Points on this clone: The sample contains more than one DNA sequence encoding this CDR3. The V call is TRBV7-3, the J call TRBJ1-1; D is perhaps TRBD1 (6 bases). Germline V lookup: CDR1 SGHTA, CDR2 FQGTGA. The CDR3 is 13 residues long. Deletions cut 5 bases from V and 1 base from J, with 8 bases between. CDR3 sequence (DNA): TGTGCCAGCAGCCTGGACAGGAACACTGAAGCTTTCTTT. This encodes CASSLDRNTEAFF.

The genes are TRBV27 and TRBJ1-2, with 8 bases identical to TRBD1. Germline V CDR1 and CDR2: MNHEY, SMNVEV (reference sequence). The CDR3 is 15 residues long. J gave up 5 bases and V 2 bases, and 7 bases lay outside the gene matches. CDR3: CASSLTGTGLYGYTF. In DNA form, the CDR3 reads TGTGCCAGCAGTTTAACCGGGACAGGCCTGTATGGCTACACCTTC.

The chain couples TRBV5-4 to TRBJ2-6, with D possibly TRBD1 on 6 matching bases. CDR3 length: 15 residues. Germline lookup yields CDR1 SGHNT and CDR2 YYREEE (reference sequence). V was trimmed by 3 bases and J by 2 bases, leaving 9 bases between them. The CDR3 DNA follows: TGTGCCAGCAGCTCACAGGGTGCTGGGGCCAACGTCCTGACTTTC. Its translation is CASSSQGAGANVLTF.

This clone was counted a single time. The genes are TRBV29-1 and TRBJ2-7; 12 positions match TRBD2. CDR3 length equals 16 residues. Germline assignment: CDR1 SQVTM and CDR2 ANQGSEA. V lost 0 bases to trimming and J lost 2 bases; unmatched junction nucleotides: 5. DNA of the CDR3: TGCAGCGTTGAAGACCCCCTAGCGGGAGGGCCCTACGAGCAGTACTTC. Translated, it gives CSVEDPLAGGPYEQYF.